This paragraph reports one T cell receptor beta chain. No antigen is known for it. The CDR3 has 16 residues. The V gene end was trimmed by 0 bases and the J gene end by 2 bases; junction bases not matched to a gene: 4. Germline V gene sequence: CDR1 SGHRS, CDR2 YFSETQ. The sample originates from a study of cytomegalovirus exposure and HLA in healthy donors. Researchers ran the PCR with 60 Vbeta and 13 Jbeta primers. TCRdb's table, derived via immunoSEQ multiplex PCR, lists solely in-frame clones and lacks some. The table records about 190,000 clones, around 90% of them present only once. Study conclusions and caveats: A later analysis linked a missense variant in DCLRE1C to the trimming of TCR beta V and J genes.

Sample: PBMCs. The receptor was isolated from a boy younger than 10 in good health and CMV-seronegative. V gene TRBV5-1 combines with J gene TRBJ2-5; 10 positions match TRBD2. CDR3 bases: TGCGCCAGCAGCTTGGGCAGCGGGGGGGCTCAAGAGACCCAGTACTTC. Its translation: CASSLGSGGAQETQYF. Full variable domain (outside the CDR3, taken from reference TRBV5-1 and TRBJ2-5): KAGVTQTPRYLIKTRGQQVTLSCSPISGHRSVSWYQQTPGQGLQFLFEYFSETQRNKGNFPGRFSGRQFSNSRSEMNVSTLELGDSALYLCASSLGSGGAQETQYFGPGTRLLVL.